This entry is about one TCR beta chain. Assay: immunoSEQ multiplex PCR; the TCRdb copy retains only in-frame clones and omits some. There are 100,000 to 120,000 clones in the sample; 85% to 95% occur only once, and about 1.5% lies in the top ten. The record originates from a study of T cells after somatic rescue of genetic block. This CDR3 comprises 14 residues. CDR1 SGDLS and CDR2 YYNGEE come from the germline V gene. V was shortened by 0 bases and J by 8 bases, with 11 bases between the two germline ends. The specimen was peripheral blood mononuclear cells (PBMCs). The receptor's source is a woman younger than 30. The genes are TRBV9 and TRBJ1-4; D remains unclear. The CDR3 DNA is TGTGCCAGCAGCGTAGGAGACGGAGGGGAAAAACTGTTTTTT. Translated: CASSVGDGGEKLFF.